This is a list of T cell receptor beta chains from one sample in a study of cytomegalovirus exposure and HLA in healthy donors. This table comes from immunoSEQ multiplex PCR, and its TCRdb copy is limited to in-frame clones, with some not included. The sample has approximately 140,000 clones, roughly 80% seen once. Sequencing was carried out using PBMCs. These receptors all come from a woman aged 40 to 55 in good health and CMV-seropositive. CDR3s include the opening cysteine and the closing phenylalanine or tryptophan. A D gene is named only where the DNA matches it firmly. Where a row states a size, it is once, few, many or the class of an expanded clone; other rows omit it.

D gene,clone size,V gene,J gene,CDR3 protein,CDR3 DNA
TRBD1,-,TRBV4-2,TRBJ1-1,CASSQNAGTALENTEAFF,TGTGCCAGCAGCCAAAATGCCGGGACAGCCCTCGAGAACACTGAAGCTTTCTTT
-,few,TRBV25-1,TRBJ1-2,CASSLTENYGYTF,TGTGCCAGCAGTTTGACGGAGAACTATGGCTACACCTTC
-,-,TRBV7-2,TRBJ2-5,CASSRGSGETQYF,TGTGCCAGCAGCCGTGGCTCCGGGGAGACCCAGTACTTC
TRBD1,-,TRBV9,TRBJ1-1,CASSVRGLNTEAFF,TGTGCCAGCAGCGTAAGGGGGCTGAACACTGAAGCTTTCTTT
-,-,TRBV28,TRBJ2-6,CASENSGANVLTF,TGTGCCAGCGAGAACTCTGGGGCCAACGTCCTGACTTTC
TRBD1,few,TRBV5-4,TRBJ2-2,CASSGYGTGNTGELFF,TGTGCCAGCAGCGGATACGGGACAGGGAACACCGGGGAGCTGTTTTTT
TRBD1,-,TRBV5-1,TRBJ2-7,CASSPTGTVSSYEQYF,TGCGCCAGCAGCCCGACCGGGACAGTGAGCTCCTACGAGCAGTACTTC
-,-,TRBV19,TRBJ1-1,CASSIQLNTEAFF,TGTGCCAGTAGTATTCAGTTGAACACTGAAGCTTTCTTT
TRBD2,-,TRBV11-2,TRBJ2-2,CASSLGGGTGELFF,TGTGCCAGCAGCTTAGGCGGGGGGACCGGGGAGCTGTTTTTT
TRBD1,-,TRBV7-9,TRBJ1-2,CASSLAGTGGGGYTF,TGTGCCAGCAGCTTAGCTGGGACAGGGGGCGGTGGCTACACCTTC
TRBD2,-,TRBV7-6,TRBJ2-5,CASGLAGHETQYF,TGTGCCAGCGGGCTAGCGGGCCATGAGACCCAGTACTTC
-,-,TRBV6-5,TRBJ2-7,CASSRTIPHEQYF,TGTGCCAGCAGTAGGACTATACCCCACGAGCAGTACTTC
TRBD1,-,TRBV5-1,TRBJ2-3,CASNPSGGNTDTQYF,TGCGCCAGCAATCCGTCAGGGGGTAATACAGATACGCAGTATTTT
-,-,TRBV10-3,TRBJ2-2,CAISPVSNTGELFF,TGTGCCATCAGTCCGGTTTCGAACACCGGGGAGCTGTTTTTT
TRBD1,-,TRBV19,TRBJ2-2,CASFTPGQGIPGELFF,TGTGCCAGCTTTACCCCGGGACAGGGGATTCCCGGGGAGCTGTTTTTT
TRBD2,-,TRBV7-6,TRBJ2-1,CASSLGGGAVWAQFF,TGTGCCAGCAGCCTGGGCGGGGGGGCGGTGTGGGCGCAGTTCTTC
-,once,TRBV18,TRBJ1-3,CASSPPRQLSGNTIYF,TGTGCCAGCTCACCTCCCAGGCAGCTCTCTGGAAACACCATATATTTT
TRBD2,-,TRBV5-4,TRBJ2-7,CASSLVGGGVGEQYF,TGTGCCAGCAGCTTGGTAGGCGGGGGAGTCGGCGAGCAGTACTTC
TRBD1,-,TRBV19,TRBJ2-7,CASSRRQGSTYEQYF,TGTGCCAGTAGTAGACGACAGGGCTCAACCTACGAGCAGTACTTC
-,-,TRBV10-3,TRBJ2-3,CAISEPGLSTDTQYF,TGTGCCATCAGTGAGCCGGGATTGAGCACAGATACGCAGTATTTT
TRBD2,-,TRBV13,TRBJ2-3,CASSLGTGGRTDTQYF,TGTGCCAGCAGCTTAGGGACGGGGGGACGCACAGATACGCAGTATTTT
-,-,TRBV28,TRBJ2-2,CASSLPRVGTGGLFF,TGTGCCAGCAGTTTACCCAGGGTAGGGACCGGGGGGCTGTTTTTT
TRBD1,few,TRBV29-1,TRBJ1-1,CSGRTGGTTEAFF,TGCAGCGGTAGGACAGGGGGGACCACTGAAGCTTTCTTT
TRBD1,once,TRBV27,TRBJ2-1,CATPRGRTGILNEQFF,TGTGCCACCCCGAGGGGACGGACAGGGATACTCAATGAGCAGTTCTTC
-,-,TRBV6-5,TRBJ1-1,CASSYSQNTEAFF,TGTGCCAGCAGTTACTCACAGAACACTGAAGCTTTCTTT
-,once,TRBV6-5,TRBJ2-7,CASSSHREQYF,TGTGCCAGCAGTTCGCACAGGGAGCAGTACTTC
TRBD2,-,TRBV10-3,TRBJ2-5,CAISASGGAETQYF,TGTGCCATCTCGGCTAGCGGGGGGGCAGAGACCCAGTACTTC
-,-,TRBV10-3,TRBJ2-3,CAISESRTDTQYF,TGTGCCATCAGTGAGTCACGGACAGATACGCAGTATTTT
TRBD1,-,TRBV28,TRBJ2-7,CASTSGTDAYEQYF,TGTGCCAGCACCTCGGGGACAGACGCCTACGAGCAGTACTTC
-,-,TRBV5-6,TRBJ1-1,CASSLGGPGEAFF,TGTGCCAGCAGCTTGGGAGGTCCGGGTGAAGCTTTCTTT
TRBD1,-,TRBV28,TRBJ2-3,CASSGQASTDTQYF,TGTGCCAGCAGTGGACAGGCCTCCACAGATACGCAGTATTTT
-,-,TRBV6-1,TRBJ1-2,CASSEAEQGNYGYTF,TGTGCCAGCAGTGAAGCGGAGCAGGGGAACTATGGCTACACCTTC